This T cell receptor (beta chain) was obtained from a study of blood T cell repertoires in COVID-19. As originally analysed: Nucleated cell counts were estimated from reference gene primer amplification. Profiled with immunoSEQ multiplex PCR; TCRdb holds only in-frame clones, not every one. V and J calls and clone size are copied from that table; D and trimming were computed from the DNA. The table includes about 380,000 clones, roughly 86% detected once. The V segment lost 5 bases and the J segment 3 bases; nucleotides outside the gene matches: 5. Per the germline V gene, CDR1 is SGHRS and CDR2 is YFSETQ. This CDR3 is built from 14 residues.

The chain links TRBV5-1 to TRBJ1-2, with TRBD1 matching 9 bases. Source material: peripheral blood. The source is a human donor with acute or convalescent COVID-19. The donor label of this sample is uncertain. The CDR3 loop is CASRLRDRDYGYTF. In DNA form, the CDR3 reads TGCGCCAGCAGACTCCGGGACAGGGACTATGGCTACACCTTC.